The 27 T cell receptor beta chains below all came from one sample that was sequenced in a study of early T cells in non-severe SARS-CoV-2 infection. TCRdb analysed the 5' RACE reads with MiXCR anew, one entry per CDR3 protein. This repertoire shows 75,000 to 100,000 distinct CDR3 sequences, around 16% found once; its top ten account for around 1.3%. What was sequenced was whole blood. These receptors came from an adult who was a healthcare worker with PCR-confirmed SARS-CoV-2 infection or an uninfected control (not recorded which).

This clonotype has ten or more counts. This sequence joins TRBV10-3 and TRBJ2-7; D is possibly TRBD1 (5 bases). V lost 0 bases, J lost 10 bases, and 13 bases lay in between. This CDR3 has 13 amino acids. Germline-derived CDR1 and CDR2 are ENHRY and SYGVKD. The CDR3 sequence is CAISESRTSDQYF. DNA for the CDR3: TGTGCCATCAGTGAGTCCCGGACAAGTGATCAGTACTTC.

This CDR3 is CAAAPGRVNTGELFF. The CDR3, as DNA: TGTGCCGCAGCCCCCGGCCGGGTAAACACCGGGGAGCTGTTTTTT. The gene calls are TRBV6-1 and TRBJ2-2; no clear D gene. With 11 bases removed from V and 2 bases from J, the gap between germline ends came to 18 bases. Germline V gene lookup returns CDR1 MNHNS and CDR2 SASEGT. The CDR3 is 15 amino acids.

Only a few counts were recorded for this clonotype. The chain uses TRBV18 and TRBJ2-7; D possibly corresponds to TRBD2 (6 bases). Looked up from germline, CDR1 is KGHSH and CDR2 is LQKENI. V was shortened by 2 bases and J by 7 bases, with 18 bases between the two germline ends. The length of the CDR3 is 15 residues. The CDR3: CASSPSFSAGGEQYF. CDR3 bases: TGTGCCAGCTCACCAAGTTTCTCGGCAGGAGGGGAGCAGTACTTC.

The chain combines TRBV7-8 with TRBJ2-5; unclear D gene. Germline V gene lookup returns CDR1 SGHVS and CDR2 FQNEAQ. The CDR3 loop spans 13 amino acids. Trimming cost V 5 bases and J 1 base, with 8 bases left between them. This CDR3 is CASSRISQETQYF. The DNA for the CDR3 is TGTGCCAGCAGCCGCATTTCCCAAGAGACCCAGTACTTC.

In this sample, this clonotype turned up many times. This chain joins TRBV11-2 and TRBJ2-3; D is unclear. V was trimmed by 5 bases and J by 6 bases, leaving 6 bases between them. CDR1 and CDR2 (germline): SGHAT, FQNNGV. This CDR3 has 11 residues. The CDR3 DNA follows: TGTGCCAGCAGCCCAAGGGATACGCAGTATTTT. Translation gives CASSPRDTQYF.

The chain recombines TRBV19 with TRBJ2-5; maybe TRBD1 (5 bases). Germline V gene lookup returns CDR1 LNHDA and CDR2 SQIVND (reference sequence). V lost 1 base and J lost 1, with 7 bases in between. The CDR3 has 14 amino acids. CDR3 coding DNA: TGTGCCAGTAGTATAGGACAGACCCAAGAGACCCAGTACTTC. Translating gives CASSIGQTQETQYF.

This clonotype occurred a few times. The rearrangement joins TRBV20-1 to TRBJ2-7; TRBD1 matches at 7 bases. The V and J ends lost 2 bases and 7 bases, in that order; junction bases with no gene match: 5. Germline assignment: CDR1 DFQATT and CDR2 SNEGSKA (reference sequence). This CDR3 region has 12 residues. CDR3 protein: CSARTGTAEQYF. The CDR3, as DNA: TGCAGTGCTAGAACCGGGACAGCAGAGCAGTACTTC.

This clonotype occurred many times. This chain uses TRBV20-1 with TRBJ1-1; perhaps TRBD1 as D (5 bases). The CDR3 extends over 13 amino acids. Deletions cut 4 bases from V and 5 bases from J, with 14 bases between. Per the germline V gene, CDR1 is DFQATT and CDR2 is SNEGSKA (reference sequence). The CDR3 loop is CSATRGGGTEAFF. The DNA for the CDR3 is TGCAGTGCTACCCGCGGTGGGGGAACTGAAGCTTTCTTT.

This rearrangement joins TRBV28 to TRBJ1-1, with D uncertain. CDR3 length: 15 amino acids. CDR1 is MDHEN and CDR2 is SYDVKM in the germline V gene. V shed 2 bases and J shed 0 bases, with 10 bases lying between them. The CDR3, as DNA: TGTGCCAGCAGTTTAGTAAGGAATATGAACACTGAAGCTTTCTTT. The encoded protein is CASSLVRNMNTEAFF.

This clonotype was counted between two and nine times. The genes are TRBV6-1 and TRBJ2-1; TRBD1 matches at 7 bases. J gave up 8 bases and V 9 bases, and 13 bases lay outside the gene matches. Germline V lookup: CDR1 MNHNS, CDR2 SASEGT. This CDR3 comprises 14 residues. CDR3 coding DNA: TGTGCCAGTAATAGGGACAGCGATATTTATGAGCAGTTCTTC. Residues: CASNRDSDIYEQFF.

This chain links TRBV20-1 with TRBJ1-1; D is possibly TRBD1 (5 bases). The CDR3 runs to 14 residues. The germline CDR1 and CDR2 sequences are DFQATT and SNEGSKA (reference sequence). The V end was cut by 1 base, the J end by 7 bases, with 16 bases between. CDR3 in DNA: TGCAGTGCTAGAGCAAGTACGGGGGAAAATGAAGCTTTCTTT. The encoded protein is CSARASTGENEAFF.

CDR3 amino acids: CASSFRGDSWETQYF. DNA of the CDR3: TGTGCCAGCAGCTTCCGCGGGGACTCTTGGGAGACCCAGTACTTC. This rearrangement joins TRBV11-2 to TRBJ2-5; a possible D gene is TRBD2 (6 bases). V dropped 3 bases and J dropped 5 bases, with 16 bases sitting between them. Germline CDR1 reads SGHAT; CDR2 reads FQNNGV. The CDR3 consists of 15 residues.

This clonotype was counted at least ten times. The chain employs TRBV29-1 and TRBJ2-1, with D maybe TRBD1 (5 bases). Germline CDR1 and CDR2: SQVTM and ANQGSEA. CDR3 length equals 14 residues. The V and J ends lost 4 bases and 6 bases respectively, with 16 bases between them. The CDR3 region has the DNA TGCAGCGTTGGTCCCCCCACAGGCCCCAATGAGCAGTTCTTC. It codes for CSVGPPTGPNEQFF.

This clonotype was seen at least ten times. CDR3 sequence: CAISEIGLADEVEYEQYF. In nucleotides, the CDR3 is TGTGCCATCAGTGAGATCGGACTAGCGGATGAAGTGGAGTACGAGCAGTACTTC. The rearrangement joins TRBV10-3 to TRBJ2-7, with TRBD2 matching over 10 bases. The CDR3 sequence is 18 residues long. Unmatched junction bases numbered 14, after V lost 2 bases and J lost 4 bases. Germline assignment: CDR1 ENHRY and CDR2 SYGVKD.

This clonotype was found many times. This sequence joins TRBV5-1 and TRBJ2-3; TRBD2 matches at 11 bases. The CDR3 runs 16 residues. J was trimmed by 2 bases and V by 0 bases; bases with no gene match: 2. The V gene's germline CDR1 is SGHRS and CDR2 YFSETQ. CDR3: CASSLDSGRATDTQYF. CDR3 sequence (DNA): TGCGCCAGCAGCTTGGATAGCGGGAGGGCCACAGATACGCAGTATTTT.

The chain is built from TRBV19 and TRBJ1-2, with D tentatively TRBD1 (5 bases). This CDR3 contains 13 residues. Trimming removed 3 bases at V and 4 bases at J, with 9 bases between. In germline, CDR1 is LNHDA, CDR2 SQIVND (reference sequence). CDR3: CASSIDSFYGYTF. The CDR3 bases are TGTGCCAGTAGTATCGACAGCTTCTATGGCTACACCTTC.

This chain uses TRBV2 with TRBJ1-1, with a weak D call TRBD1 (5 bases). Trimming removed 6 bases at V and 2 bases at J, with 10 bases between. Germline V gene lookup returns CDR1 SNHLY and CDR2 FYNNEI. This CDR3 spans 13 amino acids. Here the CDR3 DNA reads TGTGCCAGCAGAGCCAGGGCCAACACTGAAGCTTTCTTT. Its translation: CASRARANTEAFF.

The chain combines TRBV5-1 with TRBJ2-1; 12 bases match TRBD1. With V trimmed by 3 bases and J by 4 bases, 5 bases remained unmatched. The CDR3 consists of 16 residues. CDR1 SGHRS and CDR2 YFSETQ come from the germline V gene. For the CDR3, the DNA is TGCGCCAGCAGCTGGGGACAGGGGGCGCGGTACAATGAGCAGTTCTTC. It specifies CASSWGQGARYNEQFF. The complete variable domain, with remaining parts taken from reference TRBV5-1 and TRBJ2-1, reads KAGVTQTPRYLIKTRGQQVTLSCSPISGHRSVSWYQQTPGQGLQFLFEYFSETQRNKGNFPGRFSGRQFSNSRSEMNVSTLELGDSALYLCASSWGQGARYNEQFFGPGTRLTVL.

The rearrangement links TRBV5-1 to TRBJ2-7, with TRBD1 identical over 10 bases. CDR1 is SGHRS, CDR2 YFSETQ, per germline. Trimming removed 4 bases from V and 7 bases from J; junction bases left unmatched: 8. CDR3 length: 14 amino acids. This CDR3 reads CASSGPGQGREQYF. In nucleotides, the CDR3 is TGCGCCAGCAGCGGACCGGGACAGGGGAGAGAGCAGTACTTC.

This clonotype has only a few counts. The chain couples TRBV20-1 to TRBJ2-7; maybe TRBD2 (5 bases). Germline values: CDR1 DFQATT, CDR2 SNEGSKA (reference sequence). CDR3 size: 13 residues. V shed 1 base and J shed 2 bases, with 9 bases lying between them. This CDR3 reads CSARVIGTYEQYF. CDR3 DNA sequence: TGCAGTGCTAGAGTTATCGGGACCTACGAGCAGTACTTC.

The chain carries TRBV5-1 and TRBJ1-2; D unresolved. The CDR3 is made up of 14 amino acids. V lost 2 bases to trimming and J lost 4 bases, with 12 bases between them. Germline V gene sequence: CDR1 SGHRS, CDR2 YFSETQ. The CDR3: CASSFGGTGYGYTF. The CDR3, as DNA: TGCGCCAGCAGCTTCGGCGGTACCGGCTATGGCTACACCTTC.

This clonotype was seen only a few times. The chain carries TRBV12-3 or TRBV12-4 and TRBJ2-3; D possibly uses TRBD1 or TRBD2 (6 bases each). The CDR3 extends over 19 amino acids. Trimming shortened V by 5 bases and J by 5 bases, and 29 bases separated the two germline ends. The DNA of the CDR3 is TGTGCCAGCAGTCCATCTTTTCGTGGACCAGGAGGGGGAGGAGATACGCAGTATTTT. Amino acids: CASSPSFRGPGGGGDTQYF.

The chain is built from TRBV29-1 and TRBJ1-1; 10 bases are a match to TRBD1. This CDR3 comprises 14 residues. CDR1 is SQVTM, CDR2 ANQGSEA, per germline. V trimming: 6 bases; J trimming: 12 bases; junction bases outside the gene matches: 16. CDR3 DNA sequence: TGCAGCGTGTTTGCCGCGACAGGGGGCGCGGGGTCTTTCTTT. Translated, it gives CSVFAATGGAGSFF.

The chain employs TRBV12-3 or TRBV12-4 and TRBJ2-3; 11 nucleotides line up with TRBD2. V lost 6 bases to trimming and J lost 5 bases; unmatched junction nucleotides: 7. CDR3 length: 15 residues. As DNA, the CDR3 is TGTGCCAGCAGACCTCGACTAGCGGGAAAAGATACGCAGTATTTT. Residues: CASRPRLAGKDTQYF.

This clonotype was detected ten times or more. The CDR3 sequence is CASSHGQLNTEAFF. The CDR3 DNA reads as TGTGCCAGCAGCCATGGACAACTGAACACTGAAGCTTTCTTT. The chain employs TRBV3-1 and TRBJ1-1; a weak D match, TRBD1 (5 bases). Looked up from germline, CDR1 is LGHDT and CDR2 is YNNKEL (reference sequence). Trimming shortened V by 3 bases and J by 0 bases, and 8 bases separated the two germline ends. This CDR3 region has 14 residues.

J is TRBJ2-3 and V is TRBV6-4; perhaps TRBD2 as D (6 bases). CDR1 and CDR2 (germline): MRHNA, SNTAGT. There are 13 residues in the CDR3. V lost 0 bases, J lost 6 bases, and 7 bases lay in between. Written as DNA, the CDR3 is TGTGCCAGCAGTGACTCCCTAGCGGATACGCAGTATTTT. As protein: CASSDSLADTQYF.

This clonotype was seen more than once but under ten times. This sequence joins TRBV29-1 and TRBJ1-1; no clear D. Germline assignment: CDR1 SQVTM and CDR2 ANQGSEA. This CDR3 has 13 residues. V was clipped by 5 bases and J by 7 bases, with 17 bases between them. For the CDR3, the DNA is TGCAGCGTTCTCAACCGCGATAAAAGTGAAGCTTTCTTT. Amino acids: CSVLNRDKSEAFF.